The 5 T cell receptor beta chains listed next were all sequenced from one sample in a study of CD8+ T cells in alopecia areata. Extraction and reverse transcription of RNA yielded cDNA as the sequencing template. The assay was immunoSEQ multiplex PCR, and TCRdb's table has in-frame clones only and misses some. The table lists 140,000 to 150,000 clones, around half of them singletons. Described treatment: oral pan-JAK inhibitor, 5-10 mg twice daily. Sequences were derived from CD8+ T cells sorted from blood, sampled at week 4, from a patient treated with tofacitinib. These receptors were taken from a human donor with alopecia areata.

DNA of the CDR3: TGTGCCAGCAGCTCCATGACAGGGAACTTCGTCGATGAGCAGTTCTTC. It specifies CASSSMTGNFVDEQFF. V usage is TRBV5-6 and J usage is TRBJ2-1; 7 positions agree with TRBD1. Germline trimming cut 3 bases from V and 8 bases from J; bases unmatched to any gene: 14. The CDR3 contains 16 residues. Per the germline V gene, CDR1 is SGHDT and CDR2 is YYEEEE. The entire variable domain, with the rest obtained from reference TRBV5-6 and TRBJ2-1, is as follows: DAGVTQSPTHLIKTRGQQVTLRCSPKSGHDTVSWYQQALGQGPQFIFQYYEEEERQRGNFPDRFSGHQFPNYSSELNVNALLLGDSALYLCASSSMTGNFVDEQFFGPGTRLTVL.

The chain is built from TRBV19 and TRBJ1-1, with D possibly TRBD1 on 5 matching bases. This CDR3 contains 15 residues. V was shortened by 7 bases and J by 1 base, with 16 bases between the two germline ends. Germline loops: CDR1 LNHDA, CDR2 SQIVND (reference sequence). DNA of the CDR3: TGTGCCAGTAAAGGCGGCAGGGTGGGGAACACTGAAGCTTTCTTT. It specifies CASKGGRVGNTEAFF.

This chain connects TRBV5-1 to TRBJ2-1, with 7 bases identical to TRBD2. Germline CDR1 reads SGHRS; CDR2 reads YFSETQ. This CDR3 has 18 residues. With 3 bases clipped from V and 6 bases from J, the junction kept 18 bases outside the gene matches. CDR3 nucleotides: TGCGCCAGCAGCTCGAAACCGGATGGACTAGGACTCGGCAATGAGCAGTTCTTC. Translated: CASSSKPDGLGLGNEQFF.

This clone was seen a few times. The chain couples TRBV19 to TRBJ1-5; D may be TRBD1 (5 bases). Germline assignment: CDR1 LNHDA and CDR2 SQIVND (reference sequence). Trimming stripped 6 bases from V and 10 bases from J, with 16 bases between. The CDR3 is 13 residues long. The chain's CDR3 is CASSLLQGEPQHF. For the CDR3, the DNA is TGTGCCAGTAGCCTCCTCCAAGGGGAACCCCAGCATTTT.

The chain employs TRBV7-3 and TRBJ2-4; possibly TRBD1 or TRBD2 for D (5 bases each). The V end lost 0 bases, the J end lost 6 bases, and 12 bases lay between the germline ends. Per the germline V gene, CDR1 is SGHTA and CDR2 is FQGTGA. This CDR3 spans 15 amino acids. CDR3 residues: CASSLTRGAGNIQYF. The CDR3 nucleotides are TGTGCCAGCAGCTTAACAAGGGGCGCGGGAAACATTCAGTACTTC.